These T cell receptor beta chains were read from a single sample in a study of cytomegalovirus exposure and HLA in healthy donors. Clones were read by immunoSEQ multiplex PCR, and TCRdb kept only the in-frame ones, dropping some. Here the sample spans more than 100,000 clones, 76% being singletons. Sequencing was carried out using PBMCs. The receptors derive from a female donor in good health and CMV-seropositive. CDR3s include the opening cysteine and the closing phenylalanine or tryptophan. A D gene is named only where the DNA matches it firmly. For some rows the clone size is stated as once, few or many, or as a class when expanded; others skip it.

len | abundance | j_gene | v_gene | d_gene | CDR3nt | CDR3aa
13 | . | TRBJ1-1 | TRBV5-1 | . | TGCGCCAGCAGTCGGAACAGGCCCACTGAAGCTTTCTTT | CASSRNRPTEAFF
15 | . | TRBJ1-2 | TRBV7-9 | TRBD1 | TGTGCCAGCAGCTTGACTACAGGGGCCGGCTATGGCTACACCTTC | CASSLTTGAGYGYTF
15 | . | TRBJ1-6 | TRBV11-2 | . | TGTGCCAGCAGCTTAGAGCTGGGGCAAGGTTCACCCCTCCACTTT | CASSLELGQGSPLHF
16 | once | TRBJ2-7 | TRBV2 | TRBD2 | TGTGCCAGCAGTGAGACTAGCGGGCGACCTTCCTACGAGCAGTACTTC | CASSETSGRPSYEQYF
15 | . | TRBJ1-1 | TRBV6-5 | TRBD1 | TGTGCCAGCAGACCGGGGGACAGGACTAACACTGAAGCTTTCTTT | CASRPGDRTNTEAFF
14 | . | TRBJ2-1 | TRBV5-1 | TRBD2 | TGCGCCAGCAGCTTCATAGCGGGCAGCAATGAGCAGTTCTTC | CASSFIAGSNEQFF
15 | . | TRBJ2-3 | TRBV30 | TRBD2 | TGTGCCTTCAGGACTAGCGGGAGGGGAACAGATACGCAGTATTTT | CAFRTSGRGTDTQYF
14 | few | TRBJ2-3 | TRBV5-1 | TRBD1 | TGCGCCAGCAGCCCGGGACAGGGCACAGATACGCAGTATTTT | CASSPGQGTDTQYF
16 | . | TRBJ2-3 | TRBV29-1 | . | TGCAGCGTTGTCGTTCTCCGGGACTCTATCACAGATACGCAGTATTTT | CSVVVLRDSITDTQYF
15 | . | TRBJ2-1 | TRBV5-6 | TRBD2 | TGTGCCAGCAATGCAGGGACTAGCGAGTACAATGAGCAGTTCTTC | CASNAGTSEYNEQFF
13 | . | TRBJ1-5 | TRBV15 | . | TGTGCCACCAGCCTGAGAAGCAATCAGCCCCAGCATTTT | CATSLRSNQPQHF
14 | few | TRBJ1-2 | TRBV2 | TRBD1 | TGTGCCAGCAAGCGGACAGGGACAAACTATGGCTACACCTTC | CASKRTGTNYGYTF
13 | . | TRBJ1-1 | TRBV6-6 | . | TGTGCCAGCAGGCGGGGTAGGAACACTGAAGCTTTCTTT | CASRRGRNTEAFF
15 | . | TRBJ2-5 | TRBV15 | . | TGTGCCACCAGCCTACCGGACAGCCCCCAAGAGACCCAGTACTTC | CATSLPDSPQETQYF
15 | . | TRBJ2-3 | TRBV29-1 | . | TGCAGCGTTGAAGGTCACAGGGAGGGGGCAGATACGCAGTATTTT | CSVEGHREGADTQYF
13 | . | TRBJ1-1 | TRBV5-1 | . | TGCGCCAGCAGCGGAACAGGGCACACTGAAGCTTTCTTT | CASSGTGHTEAFF
14 | . | TRBJ1-4 | TRBV10-3 | . | TGTGCCATCAGTGAGAGCGGGGAAAATGAAAAACTGTTTTTT | CAISESGENEKLFF
14 | once | TRBJ2-7 | TRBV11-2 | . | TGTGCCAGCAGCTTAGCGACTCGATCCTACGAGCAGTACTTC | CASSLATRSYEQYF
15 | few | TRBJ2-5 | TRBV27 | TRBD2 | TGTGCCAGCAGTTTAGCGGGGGGCCCCCAAGAGACCCAGTACTTC | CASSLAGGPQETQYF
16 | . | TRBJ1-4 | TRBV5-4 | TRBD1 | TGTGCCAGCAGCTGGGGACAGGGGGTACAAAATGAAAAACTGTTTTTT | CASSWGQGVQNEKLFF
16 | . | TRBJ1-5 | TRBV19 | . | TGTGCCAGTAGCAGGGCAGGGCGCTATAGCAATCAGCCCCAGCATTTT | CASSRAGRYSNQPQHF
13 | . | TRBJ1-2 | TRBV7-8 | . | TGTGCCAGCAGCCACAGCCGTAACTATGGCTACACCTTC | CASSHSRNYGYTF
13 | . | TRBJ2-7 | TRBV6-1 | TRBD1 | TGTGCCATTCGGACAGGGGGCCCCTACGAGCAGTACTTC | CAIRTGGPYEQYF
16 | . | TRBJ2-2 | TRBV5-4 | TRBD2 | TGTGCCAGCAGACAAACTAGCGGGACAAACACCGGGGAGCTGTTTTTT | CASRQTSGTNTGELFF
16 | . | TRBJ2-7 | TRBV25-1 | . | TGTGCCAGCAGTCCCCGGGGAACAGGGAGACGCTACGAGCAGTACTTC | CASSPRGTGRRYEQYF
17 | . | TRBJ1-2 | TRBV4-1 | TRBD1 | TGCGCCAGCAGCCATTATCGACAGGGGGCTTCTAACTATGGCTACACCTTC | CASSHYRQGASNYGYTF
15 | . | TRBJ2-1 | TRBV6-5 | TRBD2 | TGTGCCAGCAGTTACTCCGCGGGAGGGTACAATGAGCAGTTCTTC | CASSYSAGGYNEQFF
15 | . | TRBJ2-2 | TRBV2 | . | TGTGCCAGCAGTGGGATGCTAGGGGAAACCGGGGAGCTGTTTTTT | CASSGMLGETGELFF
15 | . | TRBJ2-2 | TRBV28 | . | TGTGCCAGCAATTACGGGATCCCGGCCACCGGGGAGCTGTTTTTT | CASNYGIPATGELFF
17 | . | TRBJ2-3 | TRBV30 | TRBD2 | TGTGCCTGGAGTGTGGCTAGCGGGGGGGGGATCACAGATACGCAGTATTTT | CAWSVASGGGITDTQYF
15 | . | TRBJ1-1 | TRBV5-1 | . | TGCGCCAGCAGCTTCGTTGGGGGCCTAAACACTGAAGCTTTCTTT | CASSFVGGLNTEAFF
15 | . | TRBJ1-2 | TRBV2 | TRBD1 | TGTGCCAGCTCGGGTAACAGGGGTTCGGGTTATGGCTACACCTTC | CASSGNRGSGYGYTF
16 | . | TRBJ2-3 | TRBV5-6 | TRBD2 | TGTGCCAGCAGTCCACCGACTAGCGGGGCGGTTTATACGCAGTATTTT | CASSPPTSGAVYTQYF
15 | . | TRBJ2-3 | TRBV9 | TRBD2 | TGTGCCAGCAGCCCCTATACGGGAGGTACAGATACGCAGTATTTT | CASSPYTGGTDTQYF
15 | once | TRBJ2-4 | TRBV5-1 | . | TGCGCCAGCAGCGTCGGACAGATTCCCAAAAACATTCAGTACTTC | CASSVGQIPKNIQYF
14 | . | TRBJ2-7 | TRBV16 | . | TGTGCCAGCAGCCAATTGGCCGCTGGCTACGAGCAGTACTTC | CASSQLAAGYEQYF
17 | . | TRBJ2-7 | TRBV4-2 | TRBD2 | TGTGCCAGCAGCCATCCCGGGACTAGCGGGATCTCCTACGAGCAGTACTTC | CASSHPGTSGISYEQYF
14 | . | TRBJ1-5 | TRBV27 | . | TGTGCCAGCAAGGACACGGGTTCTGGCCAGCCCCAGCATTTT | CASKDTGSGQPQHF
13 | . | TRBJ2-3 | TRBV6-1 | TRBD1 | TGTGCCAGCAGTGAGACAGGGATAGATACGCAGTATTTT | CASSETGIDTQYF
15 | . | TRBJ1-6 | TRBV2 | TRBD1 | TGTGCCAGCAGTGGGACAGGGTCGGGACTTGGACCCCTCCACTTT | CASSGTGSGLGPLHF
14 | . | TRBJ1-5 | TRBV9 | TRBD1 | TGTGCCAGCAGCGGGGGACAGAGCAATCAGCCCCAGCATTTT | CASSGGQSNQPQHF
13 | . | TRBJ2-1 | TRBV6-5 | . | TGTGCCAGCAGTTACTCGATAGCTAACGAGCAGTTCTTC | CASSYSIANEQFF
17 | . | TRBJ1-5 | TRBV7-9 | TRBD1 | TGTGCCAGCAGCTTAGTCCGGGACAGGGTTAGCAATCAGCCCCAGCATTTT | CASSLVRDRVSNQPQHF
14 | . | TRBJ1-2 | TRBV5-5 | TRBD1 | TGTGCCAGCAGCTCCGGGACAGGGACCTATGGCTACACCTTC | CASSSGTGTYGYTF
16 | . | TRBJ2-7 | TRBV2 | TRBD1 | TGTGCCAGCAGTGAGGGACAGGGGGCGGCAGGGGACGAGCAGTACTTC | CASSEGQGAAGDEQYF